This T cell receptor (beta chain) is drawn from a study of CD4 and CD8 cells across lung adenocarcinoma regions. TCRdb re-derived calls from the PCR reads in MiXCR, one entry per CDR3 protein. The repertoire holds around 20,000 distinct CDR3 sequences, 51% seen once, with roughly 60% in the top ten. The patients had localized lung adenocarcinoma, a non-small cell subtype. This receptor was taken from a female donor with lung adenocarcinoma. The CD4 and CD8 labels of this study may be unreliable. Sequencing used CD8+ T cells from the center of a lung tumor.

Here the CDR3 reads CASSTWTGMDTEAFF. CDR3 sequence (DNA): TGTGCCAGCAGTACCTGGACAGGGATGGACACTGAAGCTTTCTTT. The chain couples TRBV27 to TRBJ1-1; 8 bases fit TRBD1. V was pared by 5 bases and J by 3 bases, with 8 bases of the junction left unmatched. The CDR3 contains 15 residues. CDR1 and CDR2 (germline): MNHEY, SMNVEV (reference sequence).